The 30 T cell receptor beta chains reported below all come from one sample, sequenced in a study of OX40 agonist ivuxolimab in advanced cancers. The method behind the library was the immunoSEQ multiplex PCR assay. TCRdb took this table from immuneACCESS and kept in-frame rearrangements with V and J called. Such tables lack part of the clones; where checked against another copy, unresolved V genes explain under half of the gap, and the rest is unexplained. In all, the sample holds 40,000 to 60,000 clones, and roughly 91% of those were seen once. The top ten clonotypes cover 24% of the sample. The sequences come from CD4+ or CD8+ T cells sorted from blood, collected in a trial of the OX40 agonist ivuxolimab. The source of these receptors is an adult with an advanced solid tumor such as melanoma, head and neck, liver or kidney cancer.

The chain joins TRBV15 to TRBJ1-5; a possible D gene is TRBD1 (5 bases). V was cut by 1 base and J by 7 bases, with 8 bases left in between. CDR3 size: 13 residues. In germline, CDR1 is LNHNV, CDR2 YYDKDF (reference sequence). The chain's CDR3 is CATSRGGNQPQHF. For the CDR3, the DNA is TGTGCCACCAGCAGAGGGGGGAACCAGCCCCAGCATTTT.

This chain joins TRBV4-1 and TRBJ1-1, with D uncertain. CDR3 length: 16 residues. Germline lookup yields CDR1 MGHRA and CDR2 YSYEKL. Trimming left V 0 bases short and J 6 bases short, with 17 bases between. The CDR3 loop is CASSQDVREGWAEAFF. CDR3 bases: TGCGCCAGCAGCCAAGATGTGAGGGAGGGCTGGGCTGAAGCTTTCTTT.

The chain has TRBV9 and TRBJ2-7, with D possibly TRBD2 on 6 matching bases. This CDR3 spans 13 amino acids. Germline CDR1 is SGDLS and CDR2 is YYNGEE. Trimming stripped 3 bases from V and 5 bases from J, with 12 bases between. The DNA of the CDR3 is TGTGCCAGCAGCGGGGACTTAGTCGACGAGCAGTACTTC. Its protein product is CASSGDLVDEQYF.

The chain is built from TRBV27 and TRBJ2-1; 10 bases are a match to TRBD1. In germline, CDR1 is MNHEY, CDR2 SMNVEV (reference sequence). The junction had 4 bases not matched to a gene; V was cut back by 0 bases and J by 5 bases. The CDR3 has 16 residues. CDR3 DNA: TGTGCCAGCAGTTTATCCAGGGACAGGGGTCACAATGAGCAGTTCTTC. Translation: CASSLSRDRGHNEQFF.

The chain links TRBV27 to TRBJ2-1; 12 bases agree with TRBD2. The CDR3 consists of 16 residues. Germline CDR1 MNHEY, CDR2 SMNVEV (reference sequence). Germline trimming cut 2 bases from V and 4 bases from J; bases unmatched to any gene: 3. CDR3 sequence: CASSLRGLAGYNEQFF. Written as DNA, the CDR3 is TGTGCCAGCAGTTTAAGGGGACTAGCGGGTTACAATGAGCAGTTCTTC.

The gene calls are TRBV27 and TRBJ2-3; 11 positions match TRBD2. CDR1 and CDR2 from the germline V gene are MNHEY and SMNVEV (reference sequence). V dropped 4 bases and J dropped 1; count of bases not matched to a gene: 1. The CDR3 has 15 residues. Here the CDR3 DNA reads TGTGCCAGCAGTTCACTAGCGGGGGGCACAGATACGCAGTATTTT. Translation gives CASSSLAGGTDTQYF.

V and J are TRBV7-2 and TRBJ2-5; tentative D call: TRBD1 (5 bases). CDR3 length: 16 residues. Trimming cost V 1 base and J 0 bases, with 12 bases left between them. The germline V gene has CDR1 SGHTA and CDR2 FQGNSA. CDR3 loop: CASSLDTGQYQETQYF. In DNA form, the CDR3 reads TGTGCCAGCAGCTTAGATACAGGCCAGTACCAAGAGACCCAGTACTTC. The variable domain in full, completed from reference TRBV7-2 and TRBJ2-5, reads GAGVSQSPSNKVTEKGKDVELRCDPISGHTALYWYRQSLGQGLEFLIYFQGNSAPDKSGLPSDRFSAERTGGSVSTLTIQRTQQEDSAVYLCASSLDTGQYQETQYFGPGTRLLVL.

The V call is TRBV25-1, the J call TRBJ1-2, with D maybe TRBD1 (5 bases). CDR1 MGHDK and CDR2 SYGVNS come from the germline V gene. The CDR3 sequence is 13 residues long. The germline V and J ends were trimmed by 6 bases and 3 bases, with 11 bases remaining between them. CDR3 sequence (DNA): TGTGCCAGCAGAACCGGGACGCACTATGGCTACACCTTC. It specifies CASRTGTHYGYTF.

The rearrangement joins TRBV28 to TRBJ2-3, with 8 bases identical to TRBD2. This CDR3 is built from 16 residues. Looked up from germline, CDR1 is MDHEN and CDR2 is SYDVKM. V was pared by 3 bases and J by 4 bases, with 9 bases of the junction left unmatched. For the CDR3, the DNA is TGTGCCAGCAGTTTCGGACTAGCCGGTAGCGCAGATACGCAGTATTTT. Amino acid sequence: CASSFGLAGSADTQYF.

This clone is a singleton in its sample. This chain uses TRBV6-5 with TRBJ1-2; D is perhaps TRBD1 (5 bases). V was trimmed by 0 bases and J by 6 bases, leaving 17 bases between them. In germline, CDR1 is MNHEY, CDR2 SVGAGI. This CDR3 has 16 amino acids. CDR3 sequence (DNA): TGTGCCAGCAGTTACTCGACGGCGGGGGATGGTGATGGCTACACCTTC. Protein sequence: CASSYSTAGDGDGYTF.

As DNA, the CDR3 is TGTGCCAGCAGAGCCTCGGCTGGAAGTTACAATGAGCAGTTCTTC. Its protein is CASRASAGSYNEQFF. The chain has TRBV7-9 and TRBJ2-1; no firm D call. V gave up 6 bases and J gave up 4 bases, with 16 bases separating them. The CDR3 is 15 residues long. Germline assignment: CDR1 SEHNR and CDR2 FQNEAQ (reference sequence).

The J gene is TRBJ2-5, the V gene TRBV7-9; D is uncertain. The CDR3 length is 14 residues. The ends were cut back, 7 bases at V and 3 bases at J, with 15 bases in the middle. Germline V gene lookup returns CDR1 SEHNR and CDR2 FQNEAQ (reference sequence). CDR3 bases: TGTGCCAGCACTATGGACCTTTGGGAAGAGACCCAGTACTTC. Protein: CASTMDLWEETQYF.

The chain links TRBV4-2 to TRBJ2-1, with D tentatively TRBD2 (5 bases). The CDR3 has 16 residues. The germline CDR1 and CDR2 sequences are LGHNA and YNFKEQ. V gave up 3 bases and J gave up 4 bases, with 16 bases separating them. The CDR3 loop reads CASSHRAGGTYNEQFF. The CDR3 DNA reads as TGTGCCAGCAGCCACCGGGCGGGCGGTACTTACAATGAGCAGTTCTTC.

The rearrangement uses TRBV4-1 and TRBJ1-1; 7 bases fit TRBD1. The CDR3 is 13 residues long. Germline V gene sequence: CDR1 MGHRA, CDR2 YSYEKL. V gave up 2 bases and J gave up 7 bases; unmatched junction bases: 4. The CDR3 loop is CASSQPWTGEAFF. CDR3 DNA sequence: TGCGCCAGCAGCCAACCTTGGACAGGTGAAGCTTTCTTT.

The chain has TRBV6-5 and TRBJ2-5; 7 bases match TRBD2. CDR1 MNHEY and CDR2 SVGAGI come from the germline V gene. J was trimmed by 4 bases and V by 8 bases; bases with no gene match: 13. This CDR3 has 15 amino acids. CDR3 protein: CASAQWGGSLETQYF. DNA for the CDR3: TGTGCCAGCGCTCAATGGGGCGGGAGTTTAGAGACCCAGTACTTC.

V gene TRBV9 combines with J gene TRBJ2-2; the D gene is possibly TRBD2 (5 bases). This CDR3 contains 16 residues. Trimming cost V 4 bases and J 4 bases, with 17 bases left between them. Germline-derived CDR1 and CDR2 are SGDLS and YYNGEE. DNA of the CDR3: TGTGCCAGCAGCCCCCCCTTGAGCCTAGCCACCGGGGAGCTGTTTTTT. It translates to CASSPPLSLATGELFF.

The chain has TRBV15 and TRBJ2-5; no reliable D call. V lost 0 bases and J lost 6, with 14 bases in between. Germline V gene sequence: CDR1 LNHNV, CDR2 YYDKDF (reference sequence). This CDR3 is 15 amino acids long. In nucleotides, the CDR3 is TGTGCCACCAGCAGAGATCGACTCAGCGAAAAGACCCAGTACTTC. Amino acids: CATSRDRLSEKTQYF.

This rearrangement joins TRBV4-3 to TRBJ1-3; D gene uncertain. Germline V gene lookup returns CDR1 LGHNA and CDR2 YSLEER. This CDR3 region has 17 residues. The V end was cut by 1 base, the J end by 4 bases, with 17 bases between. The CDR3 DNA sequence: TGCGCCAGCAGCCAAGGGGGTCACGGGGAACCGGGAAACACCATATATTTT. Residues: CASSQGGHGEPGNTIYF.

The genes are TRBV30 and TRBJ2-2; D possibly corresponds to TRBD2 (6 bases). Trimming removed 3 bases from V and 5 bases from J, with 19 bases in between. CDR3 length equals 16 residues. Germline loops: CDR1 GTSNPN, CDR2 SVGIG (reference sequence). DNA of the CDR3: TGTGCCTGGAGCGTAATCGGGGGAACAAGGACCGGGGAGCTGTTTTTT. It yields the protein CAWSVIGGTRTGELFF.

This clone was detected only once. The V and J genes are TRBV9 and TRBJ2-5, with 7 bases aligning to TRBD2. Germline CDR1 is SGDLS and CDR2 is YYNGEE. The CDR3 extends over 16 amino acids. Losses at the gene ends were 0 bases for V and 4 bases for J; bases not matched to a gene: 9. The CDR3 region is CASSVERGGLPETQYF. Here the CDR3 DNA reads TGTGCCAGCAGCGTAGAAAGGGGAGGGCTTCCAGAGACCCAGTACTTC.

The CDR3 DNA sequence: TGTGCCAGTATGGGGCTTACAGAGACCCAGTACTTC. Translating gives CASMGLTETQYF. The gene calls are TRBV28 and TRBJ2-5; the D gene is possibly TRBD1 (5 bases). V lost 9 bases to trimming and J lost 4 bases, with 12 bases between them. The CDR3 totals 12 residues. Germline-derived CDR1 and CDR2 are MDHEN and SYDVKM.

This rearrangement joins TRBV27 to TRBJ2-1; the match to TRBD2 covers 7 bases. The germline gives CDR1 MNHEY, CDR2 SMNVEV (reference sequence). Germline trimming cut 6 bases from V and 5 bases from J; bases unmatched to any gene: 10. The CDR3 contains 15 residues. The CDR3 loop is CASSPPPSGNNEQFF. The CDR3 DNA follows: TGTGCCAGCAGCCCCCCGCCTAGCGGCAACAATGAGCAGTTCTTC.

The rearrangement links TRBV5-4 to TRBJ2-2, with 12 bases lining up with TRBD2. The V and J ends lost 4 bases and 1 base, in that order; junction bases with no gene match: 5. The V gene's germline CDR1 is SGHNT and CDR2 YYREEE (reference sequence). The CDR3 runs 17 residues. CDR3 residues: CASSAGTSGLNTGELFF. In nucleotides, the CDR3 is TGTGCCAGCAGCGCCGGGACTAGCGGGCTGAACACCGGGGAGCTGTTTTTT. Looking up the rest from reference TRBV5-4 and TRBJ2-2 gives the full variable domain: ETGVTQSPTHLIKTRGQQVTLRCSSQSGHNTVSWYQQALGQGPQFIFQYYREEENGRGNFPPRFSGLQFPNYSSELNVNALELDDSALYLCASSAGTSGLNTGELFFGEGSRLTVL.

The table lists this clone with a count of one. The rearrangement joins TRBV28 to TRBJ1-1; no firm D call. CDR3 length: 11 residues. Germline lookup yields CDR1 MDHEN and CDR2 SYDVKM. Trimming took 5 bases from V and 7 from J, leaving 8 bases between them. CDR3 sequence (DNA): TGTGCCAGCAGTCTCGGGGTTGAAGCTTTCTTT. Amino acids: CASSLGVEAFF.

This rearrangement joins TRBV5-1 to TRBJ2-7, with TRBD2 matching 9 bases. Germline loops: CDR1 SGHRS, CDR2 YFSETQ. V gave up 4 bases and J gave up 7 bases; unmatched junction bases: 6. CDR3 size: 13 residues. The CDR3, as DNA: TGCGCCAGCAGCGCCGATCTAGCGGGAGAGCAGTACTTC. Protein sequence: CASSADLAGEQYF.

This chain joins TRBV9 and TRBJ2-2; 14 nucleotides line up with TRBD2. This CDR3 contains 19 residues. CDR1 SGDLS and CDR2 YYNGEE come from the germline V gene. V lost 4 bases to trimming and J lost 4 bases; unmatched junction nucleotides: 12. The CDR3 here is CASSPPGLAGAMGTGELFF. Here the CDR3 DNA reads TGTGCCAGCAGCCCCCCGGGACTAGCGGGAGCAATGGGCACCGGGGAGCTGTTTTTT.

This chain links TRBV10-3 with TRBJ2-3, with TRBD2 matching over 12 bases. Germline V gives CDR1 ENHRY, CDR2 SYGVKD. This CDR3 has 18 residues. V was pared by 2 bases and J by 2 bases, with 8 bases of the junction left unmatched. DNA for the CDR3: TGTGCCATCAGTGAGCCAAAACTAGCGGGAGGACCCACAGATACGCAGTATTTT. Protein sequence: CAISEPKLAGGPTDTQYF.

In this sample, this clone turned up a few times. The CDR3 is CASSLRGDPMGRGRETQYF. The CDR3 DNA reads TGTGCCAGCAGTTTAAGAGGGGACCCTATGGGCCGAGGGCGGGAGACCCAGTACTTC. V is TRBV27 and J is TRBJ2-5, with D perhaps given as TRBD1 or TRBD2 (5 bases each). Germline lookup yields CDR1 MNHEY and CDR2 SMNVEV (reference sequence). The CDR3 spans 19 residues. The V end lost 2 bases, the J end lost 5 bases, and 27 bases lay between the germline ends.

CDR3 nucleotide sequence: TGCGCCAGCAGCTCGGGGACTATGACAGGGATATTGGGGTTGGCCACTGAAGCTTTCTTT. Amino acids: CASSSGTMTGILGLATEAFF. The V call is TRBV5-1, the J call TRBJ1-1; 7 nucleotides agree with TRBD1. Germline V gene lookup returns CDR1 SGHRS and CDR2 YFSETQ. Unmatched junction bases numbered 24, after V lost 3 bases and J lost 4 bases. CDR3 size: 20 residues.

Only one count was recorded for this clone. The chain has TRBV5-4 and TRBJ1-2; tentatively, D is TRBD1 (6 bases). Germline CDR1 SGHNT, CDR2 YYREEE (reference sequence). V shed 1 base and J shed 4 bases, with 14 bases lying between them. The CDR3 is made up of 15 amino acids. The CDR3 here is CASSLTQGQFYGYTF. As DNA, the CDR3 is TGTGCCAGCAGCTTGACGCAGGGGCAGTTCTATGGCTACACCTTC.